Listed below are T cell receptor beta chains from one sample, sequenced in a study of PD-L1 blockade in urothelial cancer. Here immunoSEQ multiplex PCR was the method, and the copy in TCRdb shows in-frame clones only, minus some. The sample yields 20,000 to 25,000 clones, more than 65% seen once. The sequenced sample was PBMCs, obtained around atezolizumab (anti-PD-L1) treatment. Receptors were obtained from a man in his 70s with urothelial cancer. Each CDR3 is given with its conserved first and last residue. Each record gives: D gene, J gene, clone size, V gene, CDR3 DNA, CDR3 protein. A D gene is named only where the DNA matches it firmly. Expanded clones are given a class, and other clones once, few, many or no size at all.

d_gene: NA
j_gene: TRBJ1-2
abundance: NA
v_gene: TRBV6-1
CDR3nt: TGTGCCAGCAGTGAAGTTCCCAGTGGCTACACCTTC
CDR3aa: CASSEVPSGYTF

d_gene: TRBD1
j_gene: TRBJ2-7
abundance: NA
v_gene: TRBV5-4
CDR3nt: TGTGCCAGCAGCCGGGGACAGGCCTACGAGCAGTACTTC
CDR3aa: CASSRGQAYEQYF

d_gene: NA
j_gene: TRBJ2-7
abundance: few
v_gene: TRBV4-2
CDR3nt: TGTGCCAGCTCCCCTACTAGGACACGCAAGGGGACTTTCTACGAGCAGTACTTC
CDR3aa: CASSPTRTRKGTFYEQYF

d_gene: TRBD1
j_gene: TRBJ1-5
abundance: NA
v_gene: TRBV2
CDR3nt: TGTGCCAGCAGTGAGGGACAGCTAAATCAGCCCCAGCATTTT
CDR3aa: CASSEGQLNQPQHF

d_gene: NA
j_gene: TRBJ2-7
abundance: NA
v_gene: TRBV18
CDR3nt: TGTGCCAGCGCCCCTCCTATACGACCCGGGTTCGAGCAGTACTTC
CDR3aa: CASAPPIRPGFEQYF

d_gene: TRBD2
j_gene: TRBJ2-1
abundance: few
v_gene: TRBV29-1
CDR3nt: TGCAGCGTTGAAGGGGGAGGGTTTAGAAATGAGCAGTTCTTC
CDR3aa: CSVEGGGFRNEQFF

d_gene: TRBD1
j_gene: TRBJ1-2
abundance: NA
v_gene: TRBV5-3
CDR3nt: TGTGCCAGAAGAAACACAGGGGGAGCTAACTATGGCTACACCTTC
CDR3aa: CARRNTGGANYGYTF

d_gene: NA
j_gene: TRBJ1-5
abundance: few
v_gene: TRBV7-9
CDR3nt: TGTGCCAGCAGCTTAGGGTCGACAGACTATCAGCCCCAGCATTTT
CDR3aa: CASSLGSTDYQPQHF

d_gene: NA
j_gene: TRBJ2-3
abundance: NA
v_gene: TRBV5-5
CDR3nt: TGTGCCAGCAGCTTGGACGGGAGTGACGTAGATACGCAGTATTTT
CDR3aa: CASSLDGSDVDTQYF

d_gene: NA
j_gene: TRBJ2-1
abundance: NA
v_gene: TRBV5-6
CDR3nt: TGTGCCAGCAGCTTGGAGGCTGCATCGGGGCAGTTCTTC
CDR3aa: CASSLEAASGQFF

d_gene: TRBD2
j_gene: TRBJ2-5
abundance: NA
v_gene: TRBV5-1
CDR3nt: TGCGCCAGCAGCTTGTCCGCGGGAGGGCGACCTGGGGAGACCCAGTACTTC
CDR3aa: CASSLSAGGRPGETQYF

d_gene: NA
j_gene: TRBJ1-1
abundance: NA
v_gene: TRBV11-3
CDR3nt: TGTGCCAGCAGCTTAGATCGAGACACTGAAGCTTTCTTT
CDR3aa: CASSLDRDTEAFF

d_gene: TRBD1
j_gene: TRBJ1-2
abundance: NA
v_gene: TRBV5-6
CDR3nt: TGTGCCAGCAGCCGGGGGACAGAAGGTTATGGCTACACCTTC
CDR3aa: CASSRGTEGYGYTF

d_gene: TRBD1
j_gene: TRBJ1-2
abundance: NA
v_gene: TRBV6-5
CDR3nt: TGTGCCAGCAGTTACGGACAGGGGGCCTATGGCTACACCTTC
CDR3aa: CASSYGQGAYGYTF

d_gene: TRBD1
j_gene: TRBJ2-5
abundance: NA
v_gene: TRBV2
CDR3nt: TGTGCCAGCAAGACAGGGGAATCGGAAGAGACCCAGTACTTC
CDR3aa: CASKTGESEETQYF

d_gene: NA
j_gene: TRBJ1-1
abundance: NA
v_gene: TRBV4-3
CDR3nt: TGCGCCAGCAGCCAAGAGTCGCAGGGCATGAGGAACACTGAAGCTTTCTTT
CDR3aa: CASSQESQGMRNTEAFF

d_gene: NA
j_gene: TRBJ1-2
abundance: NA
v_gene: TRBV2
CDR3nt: TGTGCCAGCAGTATCAGGGGAACGACCTCTAACTATGGCTACACCTTC
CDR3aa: CASSIRGTTSNYGYTF

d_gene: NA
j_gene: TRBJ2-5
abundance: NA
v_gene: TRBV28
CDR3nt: TGTGCCAGCAGAAGGGGAATCCAAGAGACCCAGTACTTC
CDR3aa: CASRRGIQETQYF

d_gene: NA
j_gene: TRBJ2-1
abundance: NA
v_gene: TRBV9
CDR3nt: TGTGCCAGCAGCGTAGCCCTAGCGTCTGCTATGTTCTTC
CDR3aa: CASSVALASAMFF

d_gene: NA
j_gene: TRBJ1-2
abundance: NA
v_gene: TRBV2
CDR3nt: TGTGCCAGCAAACAGGGTGGCTATGGCTACACCTTC
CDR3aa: CASKQGGYGYTF

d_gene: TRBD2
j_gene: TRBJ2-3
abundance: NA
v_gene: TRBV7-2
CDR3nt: TGTGCCAGCAGCCACCGAGGGACTAGCGGGAGATCAAGCACAGATACGCAGTATTTT
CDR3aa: CASSHRGTSGRSSTDTQYF

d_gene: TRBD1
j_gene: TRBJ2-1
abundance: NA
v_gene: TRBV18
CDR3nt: TGTGCCAGCTCACCATACCAGGGGGCGGACAATGAGCAGTTCTTC
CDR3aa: CASSPYQGADNEQFF

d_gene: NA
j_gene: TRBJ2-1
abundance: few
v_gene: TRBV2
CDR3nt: TGTGCCAGCAACTCGCCTGGCGTCTCCAGGTTGTACAATGAGCAGTTCTTC
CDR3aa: CASNSPGVSRLYNEQFF

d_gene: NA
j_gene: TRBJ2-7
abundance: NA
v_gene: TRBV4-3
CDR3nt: TGCGCCAGCAGCCAAGAAAGAGCGTCGGGGAGTTACGAGCAGTACTTC
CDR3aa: CASSQERASGSYEQYF

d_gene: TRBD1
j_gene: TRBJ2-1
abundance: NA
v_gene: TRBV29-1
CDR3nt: TGCAGCGTTGTTGAGGGACAGGGACTTTCCAATGAGCAGTTCTTC
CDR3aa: CSVVEGQGLSNEQFF

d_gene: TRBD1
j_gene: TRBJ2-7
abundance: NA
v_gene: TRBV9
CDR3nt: TGTGCCAGCAGCCACGGACAGGGTTACGAGCAGTACTTC
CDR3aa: CASSHGQGYEQYF

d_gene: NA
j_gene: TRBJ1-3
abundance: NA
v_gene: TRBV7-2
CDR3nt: TGTGCCAGCAAGATGGCCTCCGGAAACACCATATATTTT
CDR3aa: CASKMASGNTIYF

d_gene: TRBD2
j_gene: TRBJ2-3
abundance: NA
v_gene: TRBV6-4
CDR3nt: TGTGCCAGCAGTGCGGGACTAGGGGCAGATACGCAGTATTTT
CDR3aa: CASSAGLGADTQYF

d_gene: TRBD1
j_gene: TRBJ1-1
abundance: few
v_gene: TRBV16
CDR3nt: TGTGCCAGCAGCCCCCGGTGGGGACAGACGAAAGCTGAAGCTTTCTTT
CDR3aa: CASSPRWGQTKAEAFF

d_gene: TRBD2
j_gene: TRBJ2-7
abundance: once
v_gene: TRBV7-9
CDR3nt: TGTGCCAGCAGCTTAGGGTTCCTAGCGGGAGCGGCCCCCTACGAGCAGTACTTC
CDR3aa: CASSLGFLAGAAPYEQYF

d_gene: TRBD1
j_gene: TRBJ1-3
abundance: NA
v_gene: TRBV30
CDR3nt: TGTGCCTGGAGTCGTAAGGGGGCGAGTGGAAACACCATATATTTT
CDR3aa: CAWSRKGASGNTIYF

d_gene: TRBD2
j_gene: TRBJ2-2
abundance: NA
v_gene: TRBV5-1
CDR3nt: TGCGCCAGCAGCACAGGACTAGCCGGGGAGCTGTTTTTT
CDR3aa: CASSTGLAGELFF

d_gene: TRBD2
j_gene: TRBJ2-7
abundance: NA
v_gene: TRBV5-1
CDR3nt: TGCGCCAGCAGCTTGGAACCAAGCGGGAGGCCCTACGAGCAGTACTTC
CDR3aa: CASSLEPSGRPYEQYF